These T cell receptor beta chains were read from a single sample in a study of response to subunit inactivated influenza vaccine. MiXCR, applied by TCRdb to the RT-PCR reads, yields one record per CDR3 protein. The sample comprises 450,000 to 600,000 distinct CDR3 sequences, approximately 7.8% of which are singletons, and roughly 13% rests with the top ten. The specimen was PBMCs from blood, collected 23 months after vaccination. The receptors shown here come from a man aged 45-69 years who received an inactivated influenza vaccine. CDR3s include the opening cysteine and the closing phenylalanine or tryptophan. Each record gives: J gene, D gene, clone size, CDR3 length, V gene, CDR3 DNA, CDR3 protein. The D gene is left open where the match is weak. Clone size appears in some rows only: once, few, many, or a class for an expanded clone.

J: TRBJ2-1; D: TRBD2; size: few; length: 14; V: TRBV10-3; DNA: TGTGCCGCGACTAGCGGGGGGGTGTTAAATGAGCAGTTCTTC; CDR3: CAATSGGVLNEQFF
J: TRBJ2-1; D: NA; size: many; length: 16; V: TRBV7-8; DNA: TGTGCCAGCAGCTTATATGGGGCAAGTACGTACAATGAGCAGTTCTTC; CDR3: CASSLYGASTYNEQFF
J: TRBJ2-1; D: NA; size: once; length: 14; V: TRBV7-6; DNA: TGTGCCAGCAGCTCCCAGACTAGTTTCAATGAGCAGTTCTTC; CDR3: CASSSQTSFNEQFF
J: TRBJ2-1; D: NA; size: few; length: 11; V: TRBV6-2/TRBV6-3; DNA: TGTGCCAGCGGCTCGTGGAGCGAGCAGTTCTTC; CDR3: CASGSWSEQFF
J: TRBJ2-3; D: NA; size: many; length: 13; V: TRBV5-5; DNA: TGTGCCAGCAGCTACAGGGATACAGATACGCAGTATTTT; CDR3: CASSYRDTDTQYF
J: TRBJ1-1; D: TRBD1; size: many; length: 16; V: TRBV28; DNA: TGTGCCAGCAGTTCGGACAGGGTGTATTCGAACACTGAAGCTTTCTTT; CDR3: CASSSDRVYSNTEAFF
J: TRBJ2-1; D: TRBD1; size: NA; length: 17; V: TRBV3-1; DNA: TGTGCCAGCAGCCAAGATTTGCCCGGGACAGGGGGCAATGAGCAGTTCTTC; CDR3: CASSQDLPGTGGNEQFF
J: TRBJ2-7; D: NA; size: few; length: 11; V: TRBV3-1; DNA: TGTGCCAGCATGGGGGGCTACGAGCAGTACTTC; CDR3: CASMGGYEQYF
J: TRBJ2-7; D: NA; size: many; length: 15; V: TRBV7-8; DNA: TGTGCCAGCAGCGACCTACAGTGGGACTCCTACGAGCAGTACTTC; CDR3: CASSDLQWDSYEQYF
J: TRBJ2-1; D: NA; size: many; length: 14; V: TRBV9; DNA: TGTGCCAGCAGCGTAGCGGGGGTCGGGAATGAGCAGTTCTTC; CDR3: CASSVAGVGNEQFF
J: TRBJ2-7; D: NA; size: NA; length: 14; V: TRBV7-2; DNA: TGTGCCAGCAGCCTAGTTACACCCTCCTACGAGCAGTACTTC; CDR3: CASSLVTPSYEQYF
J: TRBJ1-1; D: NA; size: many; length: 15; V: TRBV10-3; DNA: TGTGCCATCACCGCAACCGGTGACAGAAACACTGAAGCTTTCTTT; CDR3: CAITATGDRNTEAFF
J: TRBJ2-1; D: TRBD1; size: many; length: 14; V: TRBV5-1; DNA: TGCGCCAGCAGCGTAGGGGACAGCTACAATGAGCAGTTCTTC; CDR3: CASSVGDSYNEQFF
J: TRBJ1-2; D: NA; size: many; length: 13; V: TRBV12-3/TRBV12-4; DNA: TGTGCCAGCAGTGGGGGACAAAACTATGGCTACACCTTC; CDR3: CASSGGQNYGYTF
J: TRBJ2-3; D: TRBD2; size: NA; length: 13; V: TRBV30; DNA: TGTGCCGGTGACGGGGGGGCAACAGATACGCAGTATTTT; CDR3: CAGDGGATDTQYF
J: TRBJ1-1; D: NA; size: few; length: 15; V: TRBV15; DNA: TGTGCCACCAGCAGAGGATCGCAGATGAACACTGAAGCTTTCTTT; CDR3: CATSRGSQMNTEAFF
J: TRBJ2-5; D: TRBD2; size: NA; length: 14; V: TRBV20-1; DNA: TGCAGTGCTCCCGGGACTAGCGGTGGAGAGACCCAGTACTTC; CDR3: CSAPGTSGGETQYF